This passage covers 27 T cell receptor beta chains from one sample sequenced in a study of blood T cell repertoires in COVID-19 (dated by TCRdb to 2020 to 2021). Receptor amplification or capture employed the immunoSEQ multiplex PCR assay. TCRdb provides this immuneACCESS table in a form limited to in-frame rearrangements. Some clones are lacking; in checked studies, under half of them reflect an unresolved V gene, and why the rest are absent is not known. This sample comprises roughly 80,000 clones, about 91% of them detected only once. Of the sample, 4% to 5.5% falls within the top ten clones. The sequencing sample was made of peripheral blood. These receptors were obtained from a woman aged 80 or over with acute or convalescent COVID-19.

The J gene is TRBJ1-1, the V gene TRBV19; D possibly corresponds to TRBD1 (5 bases). This CDR3 is built from 16 residues. Trimming stripped 6 bases from V and 3 bases from J, with 20 bases between. Germline loops: CDR1 LNHDA, CDR2 SQIVND (reference sequence). CDR3 residues: CASRTSGGAVYTEAFF. CDR3 in DNA: TGTGCCAGTAGAACATCGGGAGGGGCGGTATACACTGAAGCTTTCTTT.

This rearrangement joins TRBV6-5 to TRBJ2-5; 12 nucleotides line up with TRBD2. Germline loops: CDR1 MNHEY, CDR2 SVGAGI. The CDR3 consists of 13 residues. The V and J ends lost 8 bases and 5 bases, in that order; junction bases with no gene match: 3. The CDR3 protein is CASRLAGEETQYF. CDR3 in DNA: TGTGCCAGCCGACTAGCGGGGGAGGAGACCCAGTACTTC.

The rearrangement uses TRBV5-6 and TRBJ1-5; possibly TRBD1 for D (5 bases). Trimming stripped 0 bases from V and 3 bases from J, with 13 bases between. Germline V CDR1 and CDR2: SGHDT, YYEEEE. The CDR3 has 16 residues. CDR3 sequence: CASSLGGRTYNQPQHF. For the CDR3, the DNA is TGTGCCAGCAGCTTGGGGGGCAGGACCTACAATCAGCCCCAGCATTTT.

The chain has TRBV5-4 and TRBJ2-7; possible D gene TRBD2, 6 bases. Per the germline V gene, CDR1 is SGHNT and CDR2 is YYREEE (reference sequence). The V end was cut by 4 bases, the J end by 2 bases, with 13 bases between. This CDR3 is 14 amino acids long. CDR3 in amino acids: CASSGRDFPYEQYF. The CDR3 DNA reads as TGTGCCAGCAGCGGCAGGGACTTCCCCTACGAGCAGTACTTC.

This chain links TRBV19 with TRBJ2-2; 7 nucleotides agree with TRBD2. Germline assignment: CDR1 LNHDA and CDR2 SQIVND (reference sequence). With V trimmed by 6 bases and J by 5 bases, 9 bases remained unmatched. This CDR3 contains 15 residues. The CDR3 DNA reads TGTGCCAGTAGACCCGGCTGGGGGGGGACCGGGGAGCTGTTTTTT. It specifies CASRPGWGGTGELFF.

This clone has only one observation. The J gene is TRBJ1-2, the V gene TRBV11-2; possibly TRBD1 for D (6 bases). The V end was cut by 0 bases, the J end by 2 bases, with 10 bases between. The CDR3 has 15 amino acids. The germline gives CDR1 SGHAT, CDR2 FQNNGV. The CDR3 protein is CASSLDGQGNYGYTF. DNA for the CDR3: TGTGCCAGCAGCTTAGACGGGCAGGGGAACTATGGCTACACCTTC.

V usage is TRBV9 and J usage is TRBJ1-1, with a weak D call TRBD1 (5 bases). This CDR3 has 14 residues. The germline V and J ends were trimmed by 4 bases and 1 base, with 11 bases remaining between them. Germline CDR1 SGDLS, CDR2 YYNGEE. CDR3 in DNA: TGTGCCAGCAGCCCGAACACAGGGAACACTGAAGCTTTCTTT. Its protein is CASSPNTGNTEAFF.

The chain combines TRBV19 with TRBJ2-7; D possibly corresponds to TRBD2 (6 bases). CDR1 LNHDA and CDR2 SQIVND come from the germline V gene (reference sequence). Trimming cost V 4 bases and J 3 bases, with 16 bases left between them. The CDR3 is made up of 15 amino acids. Here the CDR3 reads CASSRTSLGGYEQYF. The CDR3 DNA reads TGTGCCAGTAGTAGGACCTCCTTGGGAGGCTACGAGCAGTACTTC. The full variable domain, completed using reference TRBV19 and TRBJ2-7, is DGGITQSPKYLFRKEGQNVTLSCEQNLNHDAMYWYRQDPGQGLRLIYYSQIVNDFQKGDIAEGYSVSREKKESFPLTVTSAQKNPTAFYLCASSRTSLGGYEQYFGPGTRLTVT.

The chain joins TRBV7-6 to TRBJ2-7; no definite D call. The V end lost 1 base, the J end lost 1 base, and 5 bases lay between the germline ends. The CDR3 consists of 13 residues. Germline V gene data show CDR1 as SGHVS and CDR2 as FNYEAQ. The DNA of the CDR3 is TGTGCCAGCAGCTTAGACGGGTCCTACGAGCAGTACTTC. This gives the protein CASSLDGSYEQYF. The entire variable domain, with the rest obtained from reference TRBV7-6 and TRBJ2-7, is as follows: GAGVSQSPRYKVTKRGQDVALRCDPISGHVSLYWYRQALGQGPEFLTYFNYEAQQDKSGLPNDRFSAERPEGSISTLTIQRTEQRDSAMYRCASSLDGSYEQYFGPGTRLTVT.

The chain couples TRBV18 to TRBJ2-1; the D gene is possibly TRBD1 (6 bases). The CDR3 has 11 amino acids. Trimming shortened V by 6 bases and J by 12 bases, and 12 bases separated the two germline ends. Germline V gives CDR1 KGHSH, CDR2 LQKENI. The CDR3 coding sequence is TGTGCCAGCTCCAACAGGGAGCGGCAGTTCTTC. Translation: CASSNRERQFF.

The V gene is TRBV5-4, the J gene TRBJ2-7, with 9 bases that match TRBD2. V gave up 5 bases and J gave up 7 bases; unmatched junction bases: 10. The V gene's germline CDR1 is SGHNT and CDR2 YYREEE (reference sequence). The CDR3 is made up of 14 amino acids. CDR3 amino acids: CASSHAGGAGEQYF. The CDR3 coding sequence is TGTGCCAGCAGTCATGCGGGAGGGGCGGGTGAGCAGTACTTC.

This chain connects TRBV19 to TRBJ1-5; no reliable D call. With 3 bases removed from V and 3 bases from J, the gap between germline ends came to 6 bases. Germline CDR1 reads LNHDA; CDR2 reads SQIVND (reference sequence). This CDR3 has 13 residues. The CDR3 DNA reads as TGTGCCAGTAGTATTAGACTCAATCAGCCCCAGCATTTT. Translating gives CASSIRLNQPQHF.

This rearrangement joins TRBV5-4 to TRBJ2-4; 14 positions match TRBD2. This CDR3 comprises 17 residues. Germline V gene data show CDR1 as SGHNT and CDR2 as YYREEE (reference sequence). The V and J ends lost 4 bases and 0 bases, in that order; junction bases with no gene match: 3. The chain's CDR3 is CASSVGLAGGAKNIQYF. The CDR3, as DNA: TGTGCCAGCAGCGTCGGACTAGCGGGAGGAGCCAAAAACATTCAGTACTTC. Full variable domain (rest looked up from reference TRBV5-4 and TRBJ2-4): ETGVTQSPTHLIKTRGQQVTLRCSSQSGHNTVSWYQQALGQGPQFIFQYYREEENGRGNFPPRFSGLQFPNYSSELNVNALELDDSALYLCASSVGLAGGAKNIQYFGAGTRLSVL.

V is TRBV15 and J is TRBJ2-3, with 9 bases matching TRBD2. V dropped 0 bases and J dropped 6; count of bases not matched to a gene: 10. Germline loops: CDR1 LNHNV, CDR2 YYDKDF (reference sequence). This CDR3 is built from 17 residues. For the CDR3, the DNA is TGTGCCACCAGCAGAGATCCGCTAGCGGGAACCACGGATACGCAGTATTTT. Translation gives CATSRDPLAGTTDTQYF.

In DNA, the CDR3 is TGTGCCAGCAGTGATCACCCAGGGCCCTACGAGCAGTACTTC. This codes for CASSDHPGPYEQYF. V is TRBV6-1 and J is TRBJ2-7; weak D call: TRBD1 (5 bases). Germline CDR1 reads MNHNS; CDR2 reads SASEGT. Trimming left V 3 bases short and J 2 bases short, with 11 bases between. This CDR3 comprises 14 residues.

The chain is built from TRBV18 and TRBJ2-7, with D uncertain. Trimming left V 3 bases short and J 0 bases short, with 9 bases between. CDR1 is KGHSH, CDR2 LQKENI, per germline. This CDR3 comprises 14 residues. CDR3 coding DNA: TGTGCCAGCTCACCGGCAACCTCCTCCTACGAGCAGTACTTC. Translated, it gives CASSPATSSYEQYF.

The gene calls are TRBV7-3 and TRBJ2-2; 8 nucleotides align to TRBD2. CDR3 size: 16 residues. Germline-derived CDR1 and CDR2 are SGHTA and FQGTGA. V shed 9 bases, J shed 3 bases, and the junction held 12 bases outside the gene matches. For the CDR3, the DNA is TGTGCCAGTCGATCATCCGGGACTAGTCACACCGGGGAGCTGTTTTTT. Translation gives CASRSSGTSHTGELFF.

V usage is TRBV6-5 and J usage is TRBJ1-5, with D tentatively TRBD1 (5 bases). The germline CDR1 and CDR2 sequences are MNHEY and SVGAGI. V was pared by 2 bases and J by 11 bases, with 7 bases between. The CDR3 is 11 amino acids. DNA for the CDR3: TGTGCCAGCAGTTACGGGGGGTCCCAGCATTTT. Translation gives CASSYGGSQHF.

V usage is TRBV15 and J usage is TRBJ2-7, with 7 bases fitting TRBD1. This CDR3 has 15 residues. Losses at the gene ends were 2 bases for V and 3 bases for J; bases not matched to a gene: 7. Germline lookup yields CDR1 LNHNV and CDR2 YYDKDF (reference sequence). The CDR3 DNA reads TGTGCCACCAGCAGACAGACAGGGCCAAGCTACGAGCAGTACTTC. It yields the protein CATSRQTGPSYEQYF.

The chain's CDR3 is CASSTGRGSMNTEAFF. CDR3 DNA sequence: TGTGCCAGTAGTACGGGACGGGGGAGCATGAACACTGAAGCTTTCTTT. V usage is TRBV19 and J usage is TRBJ1-1, with a tentative D call TRBD1 (5 bases). Germline V gene data show CDR1 as LNHDA and CDR2 as SQIVND (reference sequence). The CDR3 sequence is 16 residues long. Trimming removed 4 bases from V and 0 bases from J, with 15 bases in between.

The J gene is TRBJ1-2, the V gene TRBV19; 8 bases are shared with TRBD1. CDR1 is LNHDA and CDR2 is SQIVND in the germline V gene (reference sequence). Losses at the gene ends were 7 bases for V and 0 bases for J; bases not matched to a gene: 10. The CDR3 consists of 16 residues. The CDR3 reads CASINPGTGPNYGYTF. DNA for the CDR3: TGTGCCAGTATCAATCCCGGGACAGGTCCTAACTATGGCTACACCTTC.

The chain recombines TRBV9 with TRBJ1-6; D unresolved. The CDR3 has 14 residues. Germline V CDR1 and CDR2: SGDLS, YYNGEE. Between the trimmed V and J ends, which lost 0 bases and 13 bases, there was a span of 14 bases. The CDR3 nucleotides read TGTGCCAGCAGCGTAGTACCGGAGGGCCTCCCCCTCCACTTT. Its protein product is CASSVVPEGLPLHF.

J is TRBJ2-7 and V is TRBV3-1 (or the pseudogene TRBV3-2); the D gene is possibly TRBD2 (6 bases). The CDR3 contains 12 residues. Trimming shortened V by 4 bases and J by 12 bases, and 16 bases separated the two germline ends. Germline lookup yields CDR1 LGHDT and CDR2 YNNKEL (reference sequence). The CDR3 sequence is CASSPYGGAGYF. CDR3 bases: TGTGCCAGCAGCCCTTACGGTGGAGCGGGGTACTTC.

This chain uses TRBV2 with TRBJ1-5, with TRBD1 identical over 9 bases. Unmatched junction bases numbered 8, after V lost 5 bases and J lost 6 bases. The germline CDR1 and CDR2 sequences are SNHLY and FYNNEI. The CDR3 totals 15 residues. The CDR3 nucleotides are TGTGCCAGCAGTCCGATACAGGGGGCTGTTCAGCCCCAGCATTTT. Protein sequence: CASSPIQGAVQPQHF. Full variable domain (missing parts from reference TRBV2 and TRBJ1-5): EPEVTQTPSHQVTQMGQEVILRCVPISNHLYFYWYRQILGQKVEFLVSFYNNEISEKSEIFDDQFSVERPDGSNFTLKIRSTKLEDSAMYFCASSPIQGAVQPQHFGDGTRLSIL.

The J gene is TRBJ1-2, the V gene TRBV11-2; 10 positions match TRBD1. CDR3 length: 14 residues. Germline assignment: CDR1 SGHAT and CDR2 FQNNGV. J gave up 8 bases and V 5 bases, and 8 bases lay outside the gene matches. The CDR3, as DNA: TGTGCCAGCAGCCCCTCGGGACAGGGGCAAGGCTACACCTTC. It translates to CASSPSGQGQGYTF.

The chain carries TRBV2 and TRBJ1-6, with a possible D match to TRBD1 (6 bases). The CDR3 loop spans 15 amino acids. V was cut by 6 bases and J by 0 bases, with 9 bases left in between. Germline assignment: CDR1 SNHLY and CDR2 FYNNEI. The CDR3 bases are TGTGCCAGCAGCTCGGACAGCTCCTATAATTCACCCCTCCACTTT. Amino acids: CASSSDSSYNSPLHF.

The chain has TRBV9 and TRBJ2-1; 14 positions agree with TRBD2. This CDR3 is built from 16 residues. Germline assignment: CDR1 SGDLS and CDR2 YYNGEE. J was trimmed by 10 bases and V by 3 bases; bases with no gene match: 9. The CDR3 protein is CASSAGTSGRSEEQFF. The DNA for the CDR3 is TGTGCCAGCAGCGCCGGGACTAGCGGGAGAAGTGAGGAGCAGTTCTTC.